These T cell receptor beta chains were read from a single sample in a study of OX40 agonist ivuxolimab in advanced cancers. Only in-frame clones appear in the TCRdb table, and some are missing; sequencing was by immunoSEQ multiplex PCR. The table shows approximately 110,000 clones, with under 95% occurring only once. The sample in question was CD4+ or CD8+ T cells sorted from blood, obtained in a trial of the OX40 agonist ivuxolimab. These TCRs come from an adult with an advanced solid tumor such as melanoma, head and neck, liver or kidney cancer. The CDR3 runs from the conserved cysteine through the conserved F or W. Each record gives: D gene, J gene, V gene, clone size, CDR3 DNA, CDR3 protein. The D gene is left open where the match is weak. Only some rows state a clone size, as once, few, many or a class for expanded clones.

d_gene: -
j_gene: TRBJ2-5
v_gene: TRBV25-1
abundance: -
CDR3nt: TGTGCCAGCAGTGATCCGGACAACAGAGGGGAGACCCAGTACTTC
CDR3aa: CASSDPDNRGETQYF

d_gene: TRBD1
j_gene: TRBJ2-5
v_gene: TRBV5-4
abundance: -
CDR3nt: TGTGCCAGCAAACGACAGGGTTACCAAGAGACCCAGTACTTC
CDR3aa: CASKRQGYQETQYF

d_gene: TRBD1
j_gene: TRBJ2-3
v_gene: TRBV2
abundance: -
CDR3nt: TGTGCCAGCAGTTGGCGGGGACAGGGGAGCACAGATACGCAGTATTTT
CDR3aa: CASSWRGQGSTDTQYF

d_gene: -
j_gene: TRBJ2-1
v_gene: TRBV29-1
abundance: -
CDR3nt: TGCAGCGTTGAAGATCGGGTTAGATTATCTGAGCAGTTCTTC
CDR3aa: CSVEDRVRLSEQFF

d_gene: -
j_gene: TRBJ2-1
v_gene: TRBV2
abundance: -
CDR3nt: TGTGCCAGCAGCCGCAACTCGGCCACTGTTGAGCAGTTCTTC
CDR3aa: CASSRNSATVEQFF

d_gene: TRBD1
j_gene: TRBJ1-1
v_gene: TRBV4-2
abundance: -
CDR3nt: TGTGCCAGCAGCCAAAACACAGGGGTGCAAACTGAAGCTTTCTTT
CDR3aa: CASSQNTGVQTEAFF

d_gene: -
j_gene: TRBJ2-3
v_gene: TRBV7-2
abundance: -
CDR3nt: TGTGCCAGCAGCCGGGACCGAAGCACAGATACGCAGTATTTT
CDR3aa: CASSRDRSTDTQYF

d_gene: -
j_gene: TRBJ1-1
v_gene: TRBV6-5
abundance: once
CDR3nt: TGTGCCAGCAACCATGGGCGTAGTTCGTACACTGAAGCTTTCTTT
CDR3aa: CASNHGRSSYTEAFF

d_gene: -
j_gene: TRBJ2-7
v_gene: TRBV27
abundance: -
CDR3nt: TGTGCCAGCAGTTCTTATACCGCCCGCGCAGGGAGGTCCTACGAGCAGTACTTC
CDR3aa: CASSSYTARAGRSYEQYF

d_gene: TRBD2
j_gene: TRBJ2-1
v_gene: TRBV9
abundance: once
CDR3nt: TGTGCCAGCAGCTCCCGTCGGCTAGCGGGAGACAATGAGCAGTTCTTC
CDR3aa: CASSSRRLAGDNEQFF

d_gene: TRBD1
j_gene: TRBJ2-7
v_gene: TRBV5-1
abundance: -
CDR3nt: TGCGCCAGCAGCCTCACCACAGGGGGCTCAGGGCTTACCCCCTACGAGCAGTACTTC
CDR3aa: CASSLTTGGSGLTPYEQYF

d_gene: -
j_gene: TRBJ1-5
v_gene: TRBV29-1
abundance: -
CDR3nt: TGCAGCGTTGAGGTCGGGACCTCCCAGGGCAATCAGCCCCAGCATTTT
CDR3aa: CSVEVGTSQGNQPQHF

d_gene: TRBD2
j_gene: TRBJ2-7
v_gene: TRBV7-9
abundance: few
CDR3nt: TGTGCCAGCAGCCCCATCGGACTAGCGGGAAACTACGAGCAGTACTTC
CDR3aa: CASSPIGLAGNYEQYF

d_gene: -
j_gene: TRBJ1-1
v_gene: TRBV15
abundance: -
CDR3nt: TGTGCCACCAGCAGCCTACAGGGTTTCGACACTGAAGCTTTCTTT
CDR3aa: CATSSLQGFDTEAFF

d_gene: TRBD1
j_gene: TRBJ1-4
v_gene: TRBV6-5
abundance: -
CDR3nt: TGTGCCAGTACTAGGGGACAGCATGAAAAACTGTTTTTT
CDR3aa: CASTRGQHEKLFF

d_gene: TRBD2
j_gene: TRBJ2-1
v_gene: TRBV9
abundance: -
CDR3nt: TGTGCCAGCAGCGTAGAACCCGGGAGGAGTCGGCGTGAGCAGTTCTTC
CDR3aa: CASSVEPGRSRREQFF

d_gene: -
j_gene: TRBJ2-7
v_gene: TRBV14
abundance: -
CDR3nt: TGTGCCAGCAGCCAAGACCGGGCAAGAACCTACGAGCAGTACTTC
CDR3aa: CASSQDRARTYEQYF

d_gene: -
j_gene: TRBJ2-1
v_gene: TRBV11-3
abundance: -
CDR3nt: TGTGCCAGCGGGGTTGGCTACAATGAGCAGTTCTTC
CDR3aa: CASGVGYNEQFF

d_gene: TRBD1
j_gene: TRBJ2-7
v_gene: TRBV11-1
abundance: -
CDR3nt: TGTGCCAGCAGCTCTCGGGACAGGGGTGCCTACGAGCAGTACTTC
CDR3aa: CASSSRDRGAYEQYF

d_gene: TRBD2
j_gene: TRBJ2-1
v_gene: TRBV9
abundance: -
CDR3nt: TGTGCCAGCAGCGGACGATCTAGCGGGAGGGCGGGCGAGCAGTTCTTC
CDR3aa: CASSGRSSGRAGEQFF

d_gene: -
j_gene: TRBJ1-2
v_gene: TRBV19
abundance: -
CDR3nt: TGTGCCAGTAGTATTCCGGCCCAGGGCTATGGCTACACCTTC
CDR3aa: CASSIPAQGYGYTF

d_gene: TRBD2
j_gene: TRBJ2-7
v_gene: TRBV11-2
abundance: -
CDR3nt: TGTGCCAGCAGCAAGGGGACTAGCGGGAGGGGGTACGAGCAGTACTTC
CDR3aa: CASSKGTSGRGYEQYF